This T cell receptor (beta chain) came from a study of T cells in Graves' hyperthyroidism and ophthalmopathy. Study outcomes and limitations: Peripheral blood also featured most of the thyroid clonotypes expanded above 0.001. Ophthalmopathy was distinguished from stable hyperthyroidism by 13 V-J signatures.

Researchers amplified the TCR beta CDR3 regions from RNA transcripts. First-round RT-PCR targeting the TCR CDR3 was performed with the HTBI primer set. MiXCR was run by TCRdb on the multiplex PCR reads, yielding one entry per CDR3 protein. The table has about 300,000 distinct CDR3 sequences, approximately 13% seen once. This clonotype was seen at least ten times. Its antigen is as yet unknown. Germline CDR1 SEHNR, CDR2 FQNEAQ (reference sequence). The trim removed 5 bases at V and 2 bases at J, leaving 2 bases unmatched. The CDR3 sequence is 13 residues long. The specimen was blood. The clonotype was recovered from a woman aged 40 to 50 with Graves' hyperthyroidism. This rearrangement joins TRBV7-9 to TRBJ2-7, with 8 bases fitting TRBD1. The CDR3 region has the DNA TGTGCCAGCAGCGACAGGGGCACCTACGAGCAGTACTTC. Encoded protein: CASSDRGTYEQYF.